This T cell receptor (beta chain) was identified during a study of vaccination effects on CD4 cells after COVID-19. With regard to this clone: Its antigen is undetermined.

This CDR3 comprises 13 residues. In germline, CDR1 is SGHTA, CDR2 FQGNSA. The V end was cut by 4 bases, the J end by 3 bases, with 9 bases between. The study, taken as a whole, reports: Only a few convalescent patients and no early post-infection timepoints featured in the study.

The repertoire was sequenced with immunoSEQ multiplex PCR; TCRdb's copy has only in-frame clones and lacks some. The sample holds some 68,000 clones, over 70% seen once. ViraFEST expansion of antigen-specific CD4+ T cells with viral peptide pools preceded sequencing. Around day 10 of culture, CD4+ T cells were separated out. Testing of the vaccine recipients showed negative nucleocapsid antibodies and no prior SARS-CoV-2 infection. Cultures of approximately 2.1 million PBMC per well contained 9 to 10 IU/ml IL-2 plus 10 ug/ml peptides. Researchers swapped half the medium for IL-2 medium on both days 3 and 7.

The V and J genes are TRBV7-2 and TRBJ1-1; D remains ambiguous. Sample: CD4+ T cells from PBMCs cultured with HCoV-OC43 spike peptides, taken before COVID-19 vaccination. As for subset: HCoV-OC43 spike overlapping peptide pool stimulation. This clonotype was sampled from a human donor who received a COVID-19 vaccine. Here the CDR3 reads CASSSSRDTEAFF. The CDR3 coding sequence is TGTGCCAGCAGCTCATCCCGGGACACTGAAGCTTTCTTT.